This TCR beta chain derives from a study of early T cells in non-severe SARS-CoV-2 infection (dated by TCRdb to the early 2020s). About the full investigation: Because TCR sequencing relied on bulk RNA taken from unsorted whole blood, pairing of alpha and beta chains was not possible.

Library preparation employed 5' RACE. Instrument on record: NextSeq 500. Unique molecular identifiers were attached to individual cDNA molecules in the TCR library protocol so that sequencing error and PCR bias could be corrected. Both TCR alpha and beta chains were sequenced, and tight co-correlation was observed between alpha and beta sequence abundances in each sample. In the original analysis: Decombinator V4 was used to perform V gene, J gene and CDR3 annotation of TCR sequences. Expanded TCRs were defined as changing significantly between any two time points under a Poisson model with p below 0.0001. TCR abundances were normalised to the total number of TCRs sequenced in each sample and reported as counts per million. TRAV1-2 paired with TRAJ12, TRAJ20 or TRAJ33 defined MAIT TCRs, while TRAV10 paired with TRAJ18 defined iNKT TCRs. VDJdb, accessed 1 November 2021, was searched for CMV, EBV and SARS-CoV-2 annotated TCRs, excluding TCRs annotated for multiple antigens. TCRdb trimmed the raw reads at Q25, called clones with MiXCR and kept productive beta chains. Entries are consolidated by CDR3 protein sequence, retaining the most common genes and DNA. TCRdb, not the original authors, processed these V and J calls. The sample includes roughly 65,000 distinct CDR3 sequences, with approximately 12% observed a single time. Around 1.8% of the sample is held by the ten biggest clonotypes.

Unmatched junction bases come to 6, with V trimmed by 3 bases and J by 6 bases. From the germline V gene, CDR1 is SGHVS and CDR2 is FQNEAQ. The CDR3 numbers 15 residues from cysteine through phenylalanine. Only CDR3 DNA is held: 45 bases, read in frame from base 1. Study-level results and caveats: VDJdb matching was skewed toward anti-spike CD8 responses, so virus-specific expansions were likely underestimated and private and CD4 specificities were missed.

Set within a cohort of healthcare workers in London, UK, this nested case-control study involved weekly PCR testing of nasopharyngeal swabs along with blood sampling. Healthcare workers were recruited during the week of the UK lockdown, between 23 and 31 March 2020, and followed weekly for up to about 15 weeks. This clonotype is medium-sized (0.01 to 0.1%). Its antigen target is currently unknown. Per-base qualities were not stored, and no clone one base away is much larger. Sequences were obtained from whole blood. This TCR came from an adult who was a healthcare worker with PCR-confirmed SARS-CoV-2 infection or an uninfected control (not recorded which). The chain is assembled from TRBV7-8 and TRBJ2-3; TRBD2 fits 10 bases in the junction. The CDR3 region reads CASSLQRGGRDTQYF. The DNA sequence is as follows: TGTGCCAGCAGCTTGCAGCGGGGGGGCAGGGATACGCAGTATTTT.